One sample yielded the 6 T cell receptor beta chains listed below, sequenced in a study of CXCR3-negative and CXCR3-positive naive CD8 T cells. The libraries of TRB cDNA were prepared using 5' RACE with UMI labels. TCRdb reanalyzed the 5' RACE reads and collapses them to one entry per CDR3 protein, without DNA. The repertoire table contains about 62,000 distinct CDR3 sequences. The sample was naive CXCR3- CD8+ T cells from blood. The subset here: CD45RO-CCR7+CD27+CD95- naive CD8+ T cells lacking CXCR3 (TNR3-). These receptors were collected from a human donor in good health. Some clones in this sample may be carry-over from other donors' samples.

CDR3 amino acids: CASSQYRASIEAFF. This chain links TRBV14 with TRBJ1-1. Germline V CDR1 and CDR2: SGHDN, FVKESK. The CDR3 sequence is 14 residues long.

The chain links TRBV29-1 to TRBJ2-1; the D call of TRBD2 rests on TCRdb alone, since no DNA is present to check it. CDR1 is SQVTM, CDR2 ANQGSEA, per germline. The CDR3 is made up of 14 amino acids. CDR3 sequence reads: CSVETSGGYNEQFF.

The chain has TRBV7-9 and TRBJ2-7. Germline V lookup: CDR1 SEHNR, CDR2 FQNEAQ (reference sequence). The CDR3 is 15 amino acids. The CDR3 sequence: CASSLEGYTFYEQYF.

This chain connects TRBV27 to TRBJ2-1; the TRBD1 assignment by TCRdb is unverifiable without DNA. This CDR3 region has 15 residues. CDR1 is MNHEY and CDR2 is SMNVEV in the germline V gene (reference sequence). The CDR3 is CASSLRGGLYNEQFF.

Here the CDR3 reads CSVFWGETQYF. The chain has TRBV29-1 and TRBJ2-5. The CDR3 has 11 residues. Per germline, CDR1 SQVTM and CDR2 ANQGSEA.

The V and J genes are TRBV6-4 and TRBJ2-1; TCRdb's D gene call, TRBD2, goes unchecked for lack of DNA. Looked up from germline, CDR1 is MRHNA and CDR2 is SNTAGT. This CDR3 is 15 amino acids long. CDR3 residues: CASSASPTSSDEQFF.